Listed here are 14 T cell receptor beta chains from one sample, sequenced in a study of control samples from healthy donors and cancer patients. The table came from immunoSEQ multiplex PCR; TCRdb's copy has only in-frame clones and leaves some out. Of around 90,000 clones listed, around nine tenths are singletons. The specimen sequenced was blood. The source of these receptors is a man aged 25 to 45 in good health.

Only a few counts were recorded for this clone. The rearrangement uses TRBV7-9 and TRBJ2-2; unclear D gene. Germline CDR1 is SEHNR and CDR2 is FQNEAQ (reference sequence). The CDR3 extends over 11 amino acids. Trimming took off 4 bases at V and 8 bases at J, with 5 bases between the two ends. The CDR3 nucleotides read TGTGCCAGCAGCTCACGGGGGGAGCTGTTTTTT. Its protein product is CASSSRGELFF.

The chain couples TRBV7-8 to TRBJ1-2; D possibly corresponds to TRBD1 (6 bases). Germline CDR1 reads SGHVS; CDR2 reads FQNEAQ. The V and J ends lost 1 base and 6 bases respectively, with 15 bases between them. The CDR3 extends over 15 amino acids. CDR3 sequence: CASSLGLQQGHGYTF. CDR3 DNA sequence: TGTGCCAGCAGCTTAGGATTGCAACAGGGTCATGGCTACACCTTC. The full variable domain, with the rest looked up from reference TRBV7-8 and TRBJ1-2, is GAGVSQSPRYKVAKRGQDVALRCDPISGHVSLFWYQQALGQGPEFLTYFQNEAQLDKSGLPSDRFFAERPEGSVSTLKIQRTQQEDSAVYLCASSLGLQQGHGYTFGSGTRLTVV.

The rearrangement uses TRBV6-6 and TRBJ2-2; 8 bases are shared with TRBD1. Germline lookup yields CDR1 MNHNY and CDR2 SVGAGI (reference sequence). With 6 bases clipped from V and 2 bases from J, the junction kept 5 bases outside the gene matches. The length of the CDR3 is 15 residues. This CDR3 is CASRRQGSNTGELFF. The CDR3 DNA reads TGTGCCAGCAGGCGACAGGGGTCCAACACCGGGGAGCTGTTTTTT.

CDR3 nucleotides: TGTGCCAGCAGTTCCCGGGACAGGGGGCGCGGAGATACGCAGTATTTT. The encoded protein is CASSSRDRGRGDTQYF. The rearrangement links TRBV6-5 to TRBJ2-3; 12 bases match TRBD1. Germline trimming cut 4 bases from V and 5 bases from J; bases unmatched to any gene: 7. Germline assignment: CDR1 MNHEY and CDR2 SVGAGI. CDR3 length: 16 residues.

V usage is TRBV14 and J usage is TRBJ1-6, with D perhaps matching TRBD1 (5 bases). The CDR3 contains 15 residues. Germline V gene sequence: CDR1 SGHDN, CDR2 FVKESK. Trimming shortened V by 4 bases and J by 10 bases, and 17 bases separated the two germline ends. The CDR3 DNA sequence: TGTGCCAGCAGCCCCATCGGGGCAGGGAAATCACCCCTCCACTTT. Its translation: CASSPIGAGKSPLHF.

This clone was observed once. V usage is TRBV7-9 and J usage is TRBJ1-2; TRBD1 might be the D (5 bases). The CDR3 has 15 residues. Between the trimmed V and J ends, which lost 3 bases and 3 bases, there was a span of 14 bases. Germline V gene lookup returns CDR1 SEHNR and CDR2 FQNEAQ (reference sequence). For the CDR3, the DNA is TGTGCCAGCAGCTTTTGGGGCAGGCCCGACTATGGCTACACCTTC. Translation gives CASSFWGRPDYGYTF. Full variable domain (rest looked up from reference TRBV7-9 and TRBJ1-2): DTGVSQNPRHKITKRGQNVTFRCDPISEHNRLYWYRQTLGQGPEFLTYFQNEAQLEKSRLLSDRFSAERPKGSFSTLEIQRTEQGDSAMYLCASSFWGRPDYGYTFGSGTRLTVV.

The chain carries TRBV6-1 and TRBJ1-5; D is unresolved. Germline lookup yields CDR1 MNHNS and CDR2 SASEGT. V shed 3 bases and J shed 7 bases, with 13 bases lying between them. The CDR3 contains 14 residues. The CDR3 region is CASSDHSSWQPQHF. CDR3 nucleotide sequence: TGTGCCAGCAGTGACCACAGTAGTTGGCAGCCCCAGCATTTT.

V and J are TRBV3-1 (or the pseudogene TRBV3-2) and TRBJ2-3; D possibly uses TRBD1 or TRBD2 (7 bases each). The CDR3 contains 16 residues. V lost 1 base and J lost 3, with 14 bases in between. Per germline, CDR1 LGHDT and CDR2 YNNKEL (reference sequence). CDR3 coding DNA: TGTGCCAGCAGCCAAGCAGGGGGGGTGAGGACAGATACGCAGTATTTT. It specifies CASSQAGGVRTDTQYF.

The rearrangement uses TRBV7-9 and TRBJ1-2, with TRBD1 identical over 9 bases. Germline trimming cut 6 bases from V and 4 bases from J; bases unmatched to any gene: 9. The CDR3 length is 15 residues. Germline CDR1 is SEHNR and CDR2 is FQNEAQ (reference sequence). Here the CDR3 reads CASSHTGGRSYGYTF. CDR3 DNA sequence: TGTGCCAGCAGTCATACAGGGGGCCGGAGCTATGGCTACACCTTC.

The chain couples TRBV5-8 to TRBJ2-3, with TRBD2 as a possible D gene (5 bases). Germline V gives CDR1 SGHTS, CDR2 YDEGEE. This CDR3 is built from 13 residues. The germline V and J ends were trimmed by 4 bases and 2 bases, with 8 bases remaining between them. Written as DNA, the CDR3 is TGTGCCAGCAGCACGGGGTACACAGATACGCAGTATTTT. Its protein product is CASSTGYTDTQYF.

Turning to this clone: Other nucleotide sequences in the sample specify the same CDR3. V is TRBV28 and J is TRBJ1-2; no clear D. Germline lookup yields CDR1 MDHEN and CDR2 SYDVKM. V lost 8 bases to trimming and J lost 2 bases, with 6 bases between them. The CDR3 sequence is 11 residues long. The CDR3 loop is CASGRNYGYTF. CDR3 nucleotides: TGTGCCAGCGGCAGAAACTATGGCTACACCTTC.

The chain combines TRBV4-1 with TRBJ2-1, with 10 bases aligning to TRBD2. The CDR3 extends over 18 amino acids. With V trimmed by 3 bases and J by 8 bases, 16 bases remained unmatched. Germline V CDR1 and CDR2: MGHRA, YSYEKL. The CDR3 DNA sequence: TGCGCCAGCAGCCAGAGACCCTTAGCGGGGGGTCCCACTGATGAGCAGTTCTTC. Residues: CASSQRPLAGGPTDEQFF.

Remarks on this clone: Other DNA sequences within the sample encode an identical CDR3. The V gene is TRBV9, the J gene TRBJ2-3, with D unresolved. Trimming stripped 0 bases from V and 0 bases from J, with 8 bases between. The CDR3 totals 15 residues. Germline loops: CDR1 SGDLS, CDR2 YYNGEE. CDR3 DNA: TGTGCCAGCAGCGTAGAGGGCTTAAGCACAGATACGCAGTATTTT. Residues: CASSVEGLSTDTQYF.

The rearrangement links TRBV30 to TRBJ1-2; D uncertain. V dropped 0 bases and J dropped 7 bases, with 12 bases sitting between them. The length of the CDR3 is 13 residues. Germline CDR1 GTSNPN, CDR2 SVGIG (reference sequence). The chain's CDR3 is CAWSVQQPFGYTF. As DNA, the CDR3 is TGTGCCTGGAGTGTACAGCAGCCCTTTGGCTACACCTTC. Drawing the rest from reference TRBV30 and TRBJ1-2, the complete variable domain is SQTIHQWPATLVQPVGSPLSLECTVEGTSNPNLYWYRQAAGRGLQLLFYSVGIGQISSEVPQNLSASRPQDRQFILSSKKLLLSDSGFYLCAWSVQQPFGYTFGSGTRLTVV.